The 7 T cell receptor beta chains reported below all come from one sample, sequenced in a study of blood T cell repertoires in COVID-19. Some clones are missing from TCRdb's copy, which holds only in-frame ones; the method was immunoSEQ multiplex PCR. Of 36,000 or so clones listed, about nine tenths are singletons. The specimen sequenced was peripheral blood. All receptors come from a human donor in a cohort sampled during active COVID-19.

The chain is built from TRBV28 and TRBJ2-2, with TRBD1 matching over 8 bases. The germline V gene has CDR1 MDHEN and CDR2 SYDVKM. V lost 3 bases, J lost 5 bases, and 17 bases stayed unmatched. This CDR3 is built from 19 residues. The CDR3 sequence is CASSFPGIGLYRGTGELFF. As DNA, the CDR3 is TGTGCCAGCAGTTTCCCTGGAATTGGTTTATACAGGGGGACCGGGGAGCTGTTTTTT.

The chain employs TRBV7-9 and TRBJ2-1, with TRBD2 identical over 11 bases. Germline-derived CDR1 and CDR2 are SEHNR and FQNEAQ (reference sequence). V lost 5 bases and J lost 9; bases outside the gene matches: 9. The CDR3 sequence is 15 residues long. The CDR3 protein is CASSAPGLAVFEQFF. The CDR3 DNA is TGTGCCAGCAGCGCCCCGGGACTAGCGGTTTTTGAGCAGTTCTTC.

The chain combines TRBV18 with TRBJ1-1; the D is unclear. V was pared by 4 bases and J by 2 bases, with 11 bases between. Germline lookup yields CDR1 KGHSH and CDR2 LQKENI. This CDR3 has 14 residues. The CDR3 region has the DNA TGTGCCAGCTCACGACTCATGGAAAACACTGAAGCTTTCTTT. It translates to CASSRLMENTEAFF.

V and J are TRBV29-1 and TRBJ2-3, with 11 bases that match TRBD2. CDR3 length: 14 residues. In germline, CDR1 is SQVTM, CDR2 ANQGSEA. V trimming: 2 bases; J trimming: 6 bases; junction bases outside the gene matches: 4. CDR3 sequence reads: CSVETSGSWDTQYF. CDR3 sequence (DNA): TGCAGCGTTGAAACTAGCGGGAGTTGGGATACGCAGTATTTT.

The DNA for the CDR3 is TGTGCCAGCAGCATAGACAGGGGTCTGGATGGCTACACCTTC. It encodes CASSIDRGLDGYTF. This chain uses TRBV6-5 with TRBJ1-2; 8 bases align to TRBD1. CDR1 MNHEY and CDR2 SVGAGI come from the germline V gene. V shed 6 bases, J shed 6 bases, and the junction held 9 bases outside the gene matches. This CDR3 has 14 amino acids.

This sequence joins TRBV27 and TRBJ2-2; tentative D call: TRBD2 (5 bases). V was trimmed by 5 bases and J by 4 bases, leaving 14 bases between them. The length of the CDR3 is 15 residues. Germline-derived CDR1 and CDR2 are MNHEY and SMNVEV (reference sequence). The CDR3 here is CASSQRAVGTGELFF. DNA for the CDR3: TGTGCCAGCAGTCAGAGGGCTGTCGGCACCGGGGAGCTGTTTTTT.

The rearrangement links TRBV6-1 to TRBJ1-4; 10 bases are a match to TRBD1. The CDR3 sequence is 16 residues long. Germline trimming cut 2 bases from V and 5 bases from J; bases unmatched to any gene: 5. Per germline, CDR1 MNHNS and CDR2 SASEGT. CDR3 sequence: CASSELAGQGNEKLFF. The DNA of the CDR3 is TGTGCCAGCAGTGAACTCGCGGGACAGGGGAATGAAAAACTGTTTTTT.